What follows are 14 T cell receptor beta chains derived from one specimen sequenced in a study of control samples from healthy donors and cancer patients (TCRdb year 2020). Library generation was performed with the immunoSEQ multiplex PCR assay. TCRdb took this table from immuneACCESS and kept in-frame rearrangements with V and J called. Such tables lack part of the clones; where checked against another copy, unresolved V genes explain under half of the gap, and the rest is unexplained. This sample comprises under 450,000 clones, over 75% of them detected only once. The top ten constitute roughly 6.4% of the sample. The sequencing input was PBMCs. These receptors all come from a middle-aged man with head and neck cancer.

This CDR3 reads CASRASGDSHNSPLHF. CDR3 sequence (DNA): TGTGCCAGCAGGGCCAGTGGGGACAGTCATAATTCACCCCTCCACTTT. The chain uses TRBV27 and TRBJ1-6; TRBD1 matches at 7 bases. The germline V gene encodes CDR1 MNHEY and CDR2 SMNVEV (reference sequence). This CDR3 is built from 16 residues. V trimming: 6 bases; J trimming: 5 bases; junction bases outside the gene matches: 10.

This chain connects TRBV29-1 to TRBJ1-1; no clear D. Germline loops: CDR1 SQVTM, CDR2 ANQGSEA. The CDR3 consists of 10 residues. CDR3 coding DNA: TGCATGGGCATGAACACTGAAGCTTTCTTT. This translates into CMGMNTEAFF.

This chain links TRBV5-1 with TRBJ2-7, with D perhaps matching TRBD1 or TRBD2 (5 bases each). The J call may be faulty, since TRBJ2-1 better matches the DNA end. Germline V gene lookup returns CDR1 SGHRS and CDR2 YFSETQ. This CDR3 region has 15 residues. DNA for the CDR3: TGCGCCAGCAGCCTGATGCAGGGACCCTACAATGAGCAGTTCTTC. Encoded protein: CASSLMQGPYNEQFF.

This sequence joins TRBV30 and TRBJ2-3; TRBD1 or TRBD2 may be the D gene (6 bases each). Germline loops: CDR1 GTSNPN, CDR2 SVGIG (reference sequence). The V end was cut by 1 base, the J end by 3 bases, with 17 bases between. The CDR3 spans 16 residues. CDR3 nucleotide sequence: TGTGCCTGGAGTGGAGGAGGGACACATCGAACAGATACGCAGTATTTT. This translates into CAWSGGGTHRTDTQYF.

DNA for the CDR3: TGTGCCGGGGGGGAAACCACAGATACGCAGTATTTT. Translated, it gives CAGGETTDTQYF. The V and J genes are TRBV28 and TRBJ2-3; 7 bases map to TRBD2. J gave up 2 bases and V 11 bases, and 4 bases lay outside the gene matches. This CDR3 is 12 amino acids long. CDR1 is MDHEN, CDR2 SYDVKM, per germline.

The V call is TRBV15, the J call TRBJ2-5; 10 nucleotides agree with TRBD2. CDR1 is LNHNV, CDR2 YYDKDF, per germline (reference sequence). Losses at the gene ends were 5 bases for V and 4 bases for J; bases not matched to a gene: 7. There are 15 residues in the CDR3. The CDR3 sequence: CATSWTGTSVETQYF. The CDR3 nucleotides are TGTGCCACCAGCTGGACCGGGACTAGCGTAGAGACCCAGTACTTC.

The rearrangement uses TRBV3-1 (or the pseudogene TRBV3-2) and TRBJ2-1; TRBD2 might be the D (5 bases). Trimming took off 2 bases at V and 5 bases at J, with 13 bases between the two ends. CDR1 LGHDT and CDR2 YNNKEL come from the germline V gene (reference sequence). The CDR3 is 15 amino acids. CDR3 loop: CASSQTGVRDNEQFF. The CDR3 nucleotides read TGTGCCAGCAGCCAAACCGGGGTACGGGACAATGAGCAGTTCTTC.

V usage is TRBV11-2 and J usage is TRBJ1-6, with D possibly TRBD1 on 6 matching bases. The germline CDR1 and CDR2 sequences are SGHAT and FQNNGV. The CDR3 sequence is 14 residues long. Trimming stripped 4 bases from V and 6 bases from J, with 10 bases between. CDR3 in amino acids: CASSWGQTNSPLHF. The CDR3 region has the DNA TGTGCCAGCAGCTGGGGGCAGACTAATTCACCCCTCCACTTT.

The V gene is TRBV30, the J gene TRBJ2-5; 7 bases align to TRBD1. Germline assignment: CDR1 GTSNPN and CDR2 SVGIG (reference sequence). The trim removed 5 bases at V and 0 bases at J, leaving 12 bases unmatched. This CDR3 spans 16 amino acids. This CDR3 is CAWGKGGNRYQETQYF. In DNA, the CDR3 is TGTGCCTGGGGGAAAGGGGGCAACCGGTACCAAGAGACCCAGTACTTC.

The chain is built from TRBV24-1 and TRBJ1-4; D is unresolved. The CDR3 totals 12 residues. V lost 1 base and J 8 bases, leaving 4 bases between the germline ends. The germline CDR1 and CDR2 sequences are KGHDR and SFDVKD. The CDR3 nucleotides are TGTGCCACCAGTGATTTTGGGGAAAAACTGTTTTTT. This sequence encodes CATSDFGEKLFF.

The chain is built from TRBV5-4 and TRBJ1-2; 7 bases map to TRBD1. The germline V gene has CDR1 SGHNT and CDR2 YYREEE (reference sequence). CDR3 length: 14 amino acids. The junction had 8 bases not matched to a gene; V was cut back by 2 bases and J by 7 bases. CDR3 nucleotides: TGTGCCAGCAGCTTCCCAGACAGGGCGTCTGGCTACACCTTC. Its protein product is CASSFPDRASGYTF.

This rearrangement joins TRBV18 to TRBJ2-1; 8 nucleotides agree with TRBD1. This CDR3 comprises 16 residues. The germline gives CDR1 KGHSH, CDR2 LQKENI. J gave up 7 bases and V 3 bases, and 11 bases lay outside the gene matches. CDR3 sequence: CASSPPGTGLRNEQFF. The DNA for the CDR3 is TGTGCCAGCTCACCTCCCGGGACAGGCCTTAGGAATGAGCAGTTCTTC.

The chain links TRBV9 to TRBJ2-1; 13 positions agree with TRBD2. The germline CDR1 and CDR2 sequences are SGDLS and YYNGEE. Trimming at V came to 5 bases and at J to 0 bases, leaving 8 bases not matched to a gene. The CDR3 extends over 18 amino acids. CDR3 DNA: TGTGCCAGCAGTCGGACTAGCGGGAGTGAAAGCTCCTACAATGAGCAGTTCTTC. Encoded protein: CASSRTSGSESSYNEQFF.

The V and J genes are TRBV13 and TRBJ2-1, with a tentative D call TRBD1 (6 bases). The germline CDR1 and CDR2 sequences are PRHDT and FYEKMQ (reference sequence). Trimming pared 5 bases from V and 6 bases from J, leaving 20 bases between. The CDR3 contains 16 residues. CDR3 protein: CASSHPGTTSPNEQFF. The CDR3 coding sequence is TGTGCCAGCAGCCACCCCGGGACAACTTCCCCCAATGAGCAGTTCTTC. Looking up the rest from reference TRBV13 and TRBJ2-1 gives the full variable domain: AAGVIQSPRHLIKEKRETATLKCYPIPRHDTVYWYQQGPGQDPQFLISFYEKMQSDKGSIPDRFSAQQFSDYHSELNMSSLELGDSALYFCASSHPGTTSPNEQFFGPGTRLTVL.